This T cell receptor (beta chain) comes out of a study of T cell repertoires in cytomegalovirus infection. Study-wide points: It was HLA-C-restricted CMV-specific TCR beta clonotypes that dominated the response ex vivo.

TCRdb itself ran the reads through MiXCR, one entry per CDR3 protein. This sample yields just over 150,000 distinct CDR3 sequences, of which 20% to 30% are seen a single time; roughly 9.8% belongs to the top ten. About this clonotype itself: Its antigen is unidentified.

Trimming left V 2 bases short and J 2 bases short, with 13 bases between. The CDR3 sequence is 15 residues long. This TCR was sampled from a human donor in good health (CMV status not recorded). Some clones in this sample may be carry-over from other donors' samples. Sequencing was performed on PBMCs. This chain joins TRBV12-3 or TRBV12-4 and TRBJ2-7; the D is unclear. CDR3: CASSLTESPTYEQYF. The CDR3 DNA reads TGTGCCAGCAGTTTAACGGAGTCCCCTACCTACGAGCAGTACTTC.